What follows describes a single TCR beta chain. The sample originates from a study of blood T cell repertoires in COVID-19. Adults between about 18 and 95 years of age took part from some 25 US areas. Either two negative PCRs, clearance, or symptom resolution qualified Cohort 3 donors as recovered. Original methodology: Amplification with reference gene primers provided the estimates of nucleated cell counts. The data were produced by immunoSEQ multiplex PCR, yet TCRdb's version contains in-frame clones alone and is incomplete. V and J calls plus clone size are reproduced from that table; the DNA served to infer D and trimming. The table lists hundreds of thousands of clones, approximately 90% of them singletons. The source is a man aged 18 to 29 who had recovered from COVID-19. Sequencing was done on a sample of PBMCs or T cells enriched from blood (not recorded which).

The chain's CDR3 is CASSPPGRAGANVLTF. For the CDR3, the DNA is TGTGCCAGCAGCCCCCCGGGCAGGGCTGGGGCCAACGTCCTGACTTTC. The rearrangement joins TRBV7-9 to TRBJ2-6, with D possibly matching TRBD1 (5 bases). V dropped 5 bases and J dropped 2 bases, with 13 bases sitting between them. The CDR3 contains 16 residues. CDR1 and CDR2 from the germline V gene are SEHNR and FQNEAQ (reference sequence).